The sequence of this TCR beta chain was determined in a study of T cells in Graves' hyperthyroidism and ophthalmopathy. A Clinical Activity Score of at least 3, a NOSPECS grade of at least 4 and a duration under 3 months were recorded in the ophthalmopathy patients. Template material for amplifying TCR beta CDR3 regions consisted of RNA transcripts. Primed by the HTBI set, a first-round RT-PCR was run on the TCR CDR3. TCRdb re-called the multiplex PCR reads through MiXCR, storing one row per CDR3 protein. The data contain about half a million distinct CDR3 sequences, about 24% of them singletons. V was shortened by 2 bases and J by 6 bases, with 11 bases between the two germline ends. This CDR3 has 13 residues.

This receptor was taken from a woman in her thirties with Graves' ophthalmopathy. The chain has TRBV12-3 or TRBV12-4 and TRBJ2-7; D is possibly TRBD1 or TRBD2 (5 bases each). Sequences were obtained from blood. The CDR3: CASSLRGGREQYF. The CDR3 coding sequence is TGTGCCAGCAGTTTACGTGGGGGTCGCGAGCAGTACTTC.